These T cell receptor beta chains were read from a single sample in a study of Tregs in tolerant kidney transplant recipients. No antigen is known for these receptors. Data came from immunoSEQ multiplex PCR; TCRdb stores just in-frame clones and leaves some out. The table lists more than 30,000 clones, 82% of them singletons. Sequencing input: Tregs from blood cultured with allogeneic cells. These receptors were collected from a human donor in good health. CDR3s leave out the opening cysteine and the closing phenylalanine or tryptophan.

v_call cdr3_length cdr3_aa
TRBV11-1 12 ASSARDRVYEQY
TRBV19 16 ATKKAAGARTVTDTQY
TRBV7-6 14 ASSPWTGGESGELF
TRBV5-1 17 ASSLVFGLAGRSTDTQY
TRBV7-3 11 ASSLQGGDEQF
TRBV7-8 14 ASSQPPVGLPGEQF
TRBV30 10 AWSDSNQPQH
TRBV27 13 ASSRRTGENYGYT
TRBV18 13 ASSPGTGKVYGYT
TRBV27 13 ASCPLVGAVKTQY
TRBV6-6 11 ASKPTTIYGYT
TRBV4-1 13 ASSQESRGGSPLH
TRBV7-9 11 ASSFRAQETQY
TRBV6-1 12 ASTILEGDTEAF
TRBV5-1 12 ASSLGGTGHEQY
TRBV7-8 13 ASSSGTGGRETQY
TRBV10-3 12 APPRLGPCPEAF
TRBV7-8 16 ASSSLIAGQGLYQPQH
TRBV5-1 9 ASSSGGTQY
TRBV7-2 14 ASSLGLAGWLETQY
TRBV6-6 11 ASSPRDGYGYT
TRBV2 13 ASSDRKRPWNGYT
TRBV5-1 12 ASSQAGQGYEQY
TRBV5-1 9 ASAEGTEAF
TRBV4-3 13 ASSQDLGRQDGYT
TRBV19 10 ASSQGTDTQY
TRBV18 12 ASSPVVRVDTQY